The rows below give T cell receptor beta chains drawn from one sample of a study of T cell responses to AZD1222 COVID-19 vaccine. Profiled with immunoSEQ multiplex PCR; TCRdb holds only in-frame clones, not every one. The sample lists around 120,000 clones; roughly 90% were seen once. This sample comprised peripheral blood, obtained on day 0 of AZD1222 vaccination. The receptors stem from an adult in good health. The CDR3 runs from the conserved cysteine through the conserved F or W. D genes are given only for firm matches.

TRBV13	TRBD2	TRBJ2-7	CASSPSPGERGRYEQYF	TGTGCCAGCAGCCCCTCACCGGGGGAGCGGGGGCGCTACGAGCAGTACTTC
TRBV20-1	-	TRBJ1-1	CSASENTEAFF	TGCAGTGCTAGTGAGAACACTGAAGCTTTCTTT
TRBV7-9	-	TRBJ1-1	CASSLWGEDTEAFF	TGTGCCAGCAGCTTATGGGGAGAGGACACTGAAGCTTTCTTT
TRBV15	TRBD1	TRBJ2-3	CATSSSGTGNTDTQYF	TGTGCCACCAGCAGTTCCGGGACAGGGAACACAGATACGCAGTATTTT
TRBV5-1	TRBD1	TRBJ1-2	CASSFDRGYGYTF	TGCGCCAGCAGCTTCGACAGGGGGTATGGCTACACCTTC
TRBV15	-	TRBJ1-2	CATSRRAGGDGYTF	TGTGCCACCAGCAGAAGGGCTGGCGGAGACGGCTACACCTTC
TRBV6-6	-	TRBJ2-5	CASSLGAQLETQYF	TGTGCCAGCAGCCTGGGGGCCCAACTGGAGACCCAGTACTTC
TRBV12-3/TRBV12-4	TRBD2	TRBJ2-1	CASTNSGRNEQFF	TGTGCCAGCACCAATAGCGGGAGGAATGAGCAGTTCTTC
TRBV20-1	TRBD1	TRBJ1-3	CSASNRGTGNTIYF	TGCAGTGCTAGTAACAGGGGAACTGGAAACACCATATATTTT
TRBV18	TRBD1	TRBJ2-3	CASSRGGQGASYTQYF	TGTGCCAGCTCACGCGGCGGACAGGGGGCTTCGTATACGCAGTATTTT
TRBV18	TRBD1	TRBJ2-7	CASSPRPTGAYEQYF	TGTGCCAGCTCACCACGACCCACAGGGGCCTACGAGCAGTACTTC